This T cell receptor (beta chain) emerged from a study of human T cells and chemical hapten exposure (dated by TCRdb to about 2021). Turning to the overall study: Libraries were combined into a pool for sequencing, and differences in TCR yield between samples came mainly from small differences in library volumes within the pool. This study followed changes in the peripheral blood TCR repertoire in vivo during primary and secondary sensitization of alopecia patients to the hapten diphenylcyclopropenone (DPC). From each blood RNA sample, both TCR alpha and TCR beta chains were sequenced. What the work shows at the level of the full study, not this receptor alone: After repeated subsampling, changes were observed in the strength of the expansion versus patch-test correlation and in the threshold at which the correlation became significant. No change with DPC sensitization was found in the number of TCRs above 1 in 1000 frequency, and no evidence of global repertoire structure alterations was found.

The library was prepared using RACE. Sequencing took place on a NextSeq 500. During library preparation, unique molecular identifiers were attached to individual cDNA molecules so that TCRs could be counted in a quantitative, reproducible way. In the authors' own workflow: The median number of TCRs per sample was around 100,000, ranging from about 23,224 to 690,600. V, J and CDR3 annotation of the TCR reads was carried out using the Decombinator software suite. For PS versus PT1 abundance plots, all samples were subsampled to the same number of TCRs (28,000). Expanded TCRs were defined as absent before sensitization and observed at least eight times at the 2-week time point. TCRdb reworked the public reads: Q25 trimming with fastp, MiXCR clone assembly, productive beta chains retained. Each entry is one CDR3 protein sequence, shown with its most common DNA and genes. The V and J calls come from TCRdb's annotation, not from the publication. This sample holds approximately 90,000 distinct CDR3 sequences; around 8.8% were observed only once. The top ten hold around 2.8% of the sample.

From the germline V gene, CDR1 is LGHNA and CDR2 is YSLEER. Relative to germline, V is 0 bases shorter and J is 3 bases shorter, with 12 bases between their ends. Counted from cysteine to phenylalanine, this CDR3 has 15 amino acids. Only the CDR3 region is kept as DNA, spanning 45 bases read in frame from base 1. This specimen's time point label, per the study, means: healthy volunteer bleed at 2 weeks. Unfractionated whole blood was collected in Tempus Blood RNA tubes, and total RNA was extracted from that blood. Roughly 5 healthy volunteers served as TCR sequencing controls and were bled at day 0, 2 weeks and 6 weeks. Comment on this clonotype: No antigen is known for it. No qualities accompany the bases; no much larger clone lies one base away.

Source material: whole blood. This clonotype was obtained from a female donor in good health. Some clones in this sample may be carry-over from other donors' samples. The chain is assembled from TRBV4-3 and TRBJ2-7; TRBD1 is a possible D gene, resting on 5 matching bases. Here the CDR3 is given as CASSQDRQGNYEQYF. The sequenced DNA is TGCGCCAGCAGCCAAGATCGCCAGGGTAACTACGAGCAGTACTTC.